A single sample is the source of the 5 T cell receptor beta chains below, sequenced in a study of Graves' ophthalmopathy and Graves' hyperthyroidism. Amplifying from RNA transcripts, the study obtained TCR beta CDR3 regions. First-round RT-PCR with HTBI primers preceded a second-round multiplex PCR. One entry per CDR3 protein, called by TCRdb with MiXCR from the multiplex PCR reads. The table includes over a million distinct CDR3 sequences, roughly 35% detected once. Sequenced sample: peripheral blood or thyroid tissue (not recorded which). These receptors were collected from an adult man with Graves' hyperthyroidism.

This clonotype was observed at least ten times. A clone one base away is much larger, so this may be a read error. The chain recombines TRBV29-1 with TRBJ1-1, with D possibly matching TRBD1 (6 bases). The CDR3 spans 11 residues. Trimming shortened V by 3 bases and J by 6 bases, and 8 bases separated the two germline ends. CDR1 SQVTM and CDR2 ANQGSEA come from the germline V gene. CDR3 coding DNA: TGCAGCGTTGACCCAGGGGCTGAAGCTTTCTTT. Protein: CSVDPGAEAFF.

This clonotype was seen many times. The chain recombines TRBV2 with TRBJ2-2; TRBD2 is a possible D gene (6 bases). Per the germline V gene, CDR1 is SNHLY and CDR2 is FYNNEI. The V end was cut by 8 bases, the J end by 6 bases, with 16 bases between. The CDR3 sequence is 14 residues long. DNA of the CDR3: TGTGCCAGCTTGGGAGGTACTAACGCCGGGGAGCTGTTTTTT. Translating gives CASLGGTNAGELFF.

CDR3 DNA sequence: TGTGCCGGAAGTGTAGGAACTAATGAAAAACTGTTTTTT. Its protein is CAGSVGTNEKLFF. The V call is TRBV25-1, the J call TRBJ1-4; D gene uncertain. CDR3 length: 13 residues. Between the trimmed V and J ends, which lost 11 bases and 1 base, there was a span of 11 bases. CDR1 and CDR2 (germline): MGHDK, SYGVNS.

The V gene is TRBV20-1, the J gene TRBJ1-2, with D hard to call. This CDR3 contains 16 residues. The germline V gene has CDR1 DFQATT and CDR2 SNEGSKA (reference sequence). V lost 0 bases, J lost 7 bases, and 21 bases lay in between. CDR3 loop: CSARDSSLVRTGGYTF. The CDR3 bases are TGCAGTGCTAGAGATTCCTCCCTTGTCCGGACGGGTGGCTACACCTTC.

As to this clonotype: An end of the junction does not agree with germline; a read error may underlie this. The rearrangement uses TRBV20-1 and TRBJ2-5, with 10 bases aligning to TRBD1. CDR1 DFQATT and CDR2 SNEGSKA come from the germline V gene (reference sequence). CDR3 length: 13 amino acids. CDR3 protein: CSARGQGQGTQYF. Written as DNA, the CDR3 is TGCAGTGCTAGGGGACAGGGGCAAGGGACCCAGTACTTC.